The 11 T cell receptor beta chains presented below share a single source sample, sequenced in a study of cytomegalovirus exposure and HLA in healthy donors (TCRdb year 2017). Libraries came from the immunoSEQ multiplex PCR assay. A mixture of 60 forward primers for TCR Vbeta segments and 13 reverse primers for TCR Jbeta segments was used in the multiplex PCR. TCRdb provides this immuneACCESS table in a form limited to in-frame rearrangements. Some clones are lacking; in checked studies, under half of them reflect an unresolved V gene, and why the rest are absent is not known. For this sample, the table gives around 120,000 clones. About 0.59% of the sample is in the top ten clones. Sequenced sample: PBMCs. These receptors were obtained from a man aged 50-60 years in good health and CMV-seronegative.

This sequence joins TRBV7-2 and TRBJ2-7; D possibly corresponds to TRBD2 (5 bases). The CDR3 consists of 15 residues. Trimming took 1 base from V and 0 from J, leaving 10 bases between them. The germline V gene has CDR1 SGHTA and CDR2 FQGNSA. CDR3 protein: CASSLVSGSSYEQYF. The CDR3 DNA reads as TGTGCCAGCAGCTTAGTTTCTGGGAGCTCCTACGAGCAGTACTTC.

This chain uses TRBV5-1 with TRBJ2-7, with 7 nucleotides matching TRBD2. The CDR3 is made up of 11 amino acids. J was trimmed by 9 bases and V by 8 bases; bases with no gene match: 8. The germline gives CDR1 SGHRS, CDR2 YFSETQ. The CDR3 here is CASSFGRLQYF. The CDR3 DNA reads as TGCGCCAGTAGTTTCGGGAGGCTGCAGTACTTC.

The chain uses TRBV18 and TRBJ2-7; 11 bases map to TRBD2. The CDR3 sequence is 15 residues long. V lost 4 bases to trimming and J lost 2 bases; unmatched junction nucleotides: 4. The germline gives CDR1 KGHSH, CDR2 LQKENI. This CDR3 reads CASSRGTSGPYEQYF. CDR3 DNA sequence: TGTGCCAGCTCACGTGGGACTAGCGGCCCCTACGAGCAGTACTTC.

The V gene is TRBV11-3, the J gene TRBJ2-5; TRBD2 matches at 9 bases. The CDR3 has 15 residues. After removal of 2 bases from V and 0 bases from J, the junction contained 1 base not matched to a gene. Germline CDR1 reads SGHNT; CDR2 reads YENEEA. Written as DNA, the CDR3 is TGTGCCAGCAGCTTATCTAGCGGGAACCAAGAGACCCAGTACTTC. Amino acid sequence: CASSLSSGNQETQYF.

In DNA form, the CDR3 reads TGCGCCAGCAGCTCTTGGACAGGGTATGACTATGGCTACACCTTC. Its protein product is CASSSWTGYDYGYTF. The gene calls are TRBV5-1 and TRBJ1-2, with 8 bases lining up with TRBD1. Losses at the gene ends were 3 bases for V and 3 bases for J; bases not matched to a gene: 7. CDR1 and CDR2 from the germline V gene are SGHRS and YFSETQ. The CDR3 loop spans 15 amino acids.

The chain links TRBV6-1 to TRBJ1-1; the match to TRBD1 covers 8 bases. With 9 bases clipped from V and 11 bases from J, the junction kept 8 bases outside the gene matches. The CDR3 loop spans 11 amino acids. Germline CDR1 is MNHNS and CDR2 is SASEGT. As DNA, the CDR3 is TGTGCCAGTTACCGGACAGGGCAGGCTTTCTTT. Its translation is CASYRTGQAFF.

The chain uses TRBV14 and TRBJ2-2; D perhaps matches TRBD1 (6 bases). Per germline, CDR1 SGHDN and CDR2 FVKESK. V was cut by 3 bases and J by 4 bases, with 12 bases left in between. The CDR3 covers 15 residues. CDR3 nucleotide sequence: TGTGCCAGCAGCCACGGTCAGGGGACCACCGGGGAGCTGTTTTTT. Translation: CASSHGQGTTGELFF.

This chain links TRBV5-4 with TRBJ1-2; TRBD1 aligns across 11 bases. Germline assignment: CDR1 SGHNT and CDR2 YYREEE (reference sequence). V was pared by 6 bases and J by 3 bases, with 7 bases of the junction left unmatched. The length of the CDR3 is 15 residues. The CDR3 sequence is CASTTGTGGYYGYTF. CDR3 bases: TGTGCCAGCACCACGGGGACAGGGGGTTACTATGGCTACACCTTC. The full variable domain, with the rest looked up from reference TRBV5-4 and TRBJ1-2, is ETGVTQSPTHLIKTRGQQVTLRCSSQSGHNTVSWYQQALGQGPQFIFQYYREEENGRGNFPPRFSGLQFPNYSSELNVNALELDDSALYLCASTTGTGGYYGYTFGSGTRLTVV.

V and J are TRBV2 and TRBJ1-2; 7 bases are shared with TRBD1. The V gene's germline CDR1 is SNHLY and CDR2 FYNNEI. After removal of 4 bases from V and 7 bases from J, the junction contained 3 bases not matched to a gene. This CDR3 is built from 12 residues. As DNA, the CDR3 is TGTGCCAGCAGTGTAGACAGGGCTGGCTACACCTTC. Translated, it gives CASSVDRAGYTF. The full variable domain, with the rest looked up from reference TRBV2 and TRBJ1-2, is EPEVTQTPSHQVTQMGQEVILRCVPISNHLYFYWYRQILGQKVEFLVSFYNNEISEKSEIFDDQFSVERPDGSNFTLKIRSTKLEDSAMYFCASSVDRAGYTFGSGTRLTVV.

The V and J genes are TRBV7-9 and TRBJ2-7; 9 bases are a match to TRBD1. The germline V gene encodes CDR1 SEHNR and CDR2 FQNEAQ (reference sequence). The CDR3 is 14 residues long. Unmatched junction bases numbered 1, after V lost 0 bases and J lost 4 bases. CDR3 sequence (DNA): TGTGCCAGCAGCTTAGCCGGGACAGGGTACGAGCAGTACTTC. This encodes CASSLAGTGYEQYF.

This chain joins TRBV7-9 and TRBJ2-1, with D possibly matching TRBD1 (6 bases). The V gene lost 7 bases and the J gene lost 3 bases, with 22 bases spanning the gap. CDR3 size: 17 residues. Looked up from germline, CDR1 is SEHNR and CDR2 is FQNEAQ (reference sequence). CDR3: CASTKQGTAGDYNEQFF. The CDR3 region has the DNA TGTGCCAGCACCAAACAGGGTACGGCAGGAGACTACAATGAGCAGTTCTTC.